These 30 T cell receptor beta chains were all obtained from the same sample, sequenced in a study of T-cell reconstitution after alpha-beta-depleted transplantation in children. During its preparation, the TCRbeta library received unique molecular identifiers. TCRdb analysed the PCR reads with MiXCR anew, one entry per CDR3 protein. The table has 200,000 or so distinct CDR3 sequences, approximately 7% seen once; the top ten hold just over 5.5%. The source was PBMCs, collected before TCRalphabeta/CD19-depleted stem cell transplant. Every receptor here comes from a boy between 2 and 10 years old with acute lymphoblastic leukemia, due to receive a stem cell transplant.

In its sample, this clonotype was seen a few times. This chain connects TRBV7-9 to TRBJ2-1; 8 bases are a match to TRBD2. V dropped 5 bases and J dropped 4; count of bases not matched to a gene: 10. The germline V gene has CDR1 SEHNR and CDR2 FQNEAQ (reference sequence). The length of the CDR3 is 16 residues. DNA for the CDR3: TGTGCCAGCAGCGACCTTACGGGACTAGAGTACAATGAGCAGTTCTTC. It is translated as CASSDLTGLEYNEQFF.

This clonotype was counted many times. The chain joins TRBV5-1 to TRBJ2-5, with no clear D. Deletions cut 4 bases from V and 5 bases from J, with 18 bases between. This CDR3 comprises 15 residues. CDR1 SGHRS and CDR2 YFSETQ come from the germline V gene. The CDR3 DNA sequence: TGCGCCAGCAGCCGAGATTCTGAACCGAGCGAGACCCAGTACTTC. The encoded protein is CASSRDSEPSETQYF. The whole variable domain, filled in from reference TRBV5-1 and TRBJ2-5, reads KAGVTQTPRYLIKTRGQQVTLSCSPISGHRSVSWYQQTPGQGLQFLFEYFSETQRNKGNFPGRFSGRQFSNSRSEMNVSTLELGDSALYLCASSRDSEPSETQYFGPGTRLLVL.

This clonotype has a count of ten or more. The chain recombines TRBV18 with TRBJ2-5; D may correspond to TRBD1 or TRBD2 (5 bases each). Trimming took 2 bases from V and 0 from J, leaving 13 bases between them. The CDR3 totals 16 residues. Germline V gene lookup returns CDR1 KGHSH and CDR2 LQKENI. CDR3 in amino acids: CASSPRPGTDQETQYF. The CDR3 region has the DNA TGTGCCAGCTCACCAAGGCCCGGGACGGACCAAGAGACCCAGTACTTC. The full variable domain, with the rest looked up from reference TRBV18 and TRBJ2-5, is NAGVMQNPRHLVRRRGQEARLRCSPMKGHSHVYWYRQLPEEGLKFMVYLQKENIIDESGMPKERFSAEFPKEGPSILRIQQVVRGDSAAYFCASSPRPGTDQETQYFGPGTRLLVL.

This clonotype was counted at least ten times. V is TRBV28 and J is TRBJ2-1; 14 bases align to TRBD2. CDR1 is MDHEN and CDR2 is SYDVKM in the germline V gene. This CDR3 spans 16 amino acids. V gave up 10 bases and J gave up 9 bases; unmatched junction bases: 14. In nucleotides, the CDR3 is TGTGCCATCTCCCCGGGACTAGCGGGAGAAGGCCCTGAGCAGTTCTTC. This encodes CAISPGLAGEGPEQFF.

The rearrangement joins TRBV11-3 to TRBJ1-4, with D possibly TRBD1 on 5 matching bases. In germline, CDR1 is SGHNT, CDR2 YENEEA. The V gene lost 5 bases and the J gene lost 2 bases, with 15 bases spanning the gap. This CDR3 comprises 16 residues. The CDR3 nucleotides are TGTGCCAGCAGCCCCAGGTGGAGGGGTACTAATGAAAAACTGTTTTTT. Its protein product is CASSPRWRGTNEKLFF. The complete variable domain, with remaining parts taken from reference TRBV11-3 and TRBJ1-4, reads EAGVVQSPRYKIIEKKQPVAFWCNPISGHNTLYWYLQNLGQGPELLIRYENEEAVDDSQLPKDRFSAERLKGVDSTLKIQPAELGDSAVYLCASSPRWRGTNEKLFFGSGTQLSVL.

The chain combines TRBV5-6 with TRBJ1-1; the D is unclear. The V gene's germline CDR1 is SGHDT and CDR2 YYEEEE. The CDR3 contains 16 residues. Trimming took 4 bases from V and 1 from J, leaving 17 bases between them. CDR3 region: CASSISPAGWNTEAFF. In nucleotides, the CDR3 is TGTGCCAGCAGCATATCACCGGCGGGGTGGAACACTGAAGCTTTCTTT.

Ten or more counts support this clonotype. The chain employs TRBV20-1 and TRBJ2-7; D is perhaps TRBD2 (6 bases). CDR1 DFQATT and CDR2 SNEGSKA come from the germline V gene (reference sequence). The CDR3 loop spans 13 amino acids. Trimming left V 3 bases short and J 1 base short, with 10 bases between. The CDR3: CSASGSVSYEQYF. The CDR3 bases are TGCAGTGCTAGCGGGAGTGTGTCCTACGAGCAGTACTTC.

In this sample, this clonotype turned up many times. The chain combines TRBV7-2 with TRBJ2-3, with 8 bases lining up with TRBD1. This CDR3 comprises 13 residues. V was clipped by 11 bases and J by 5 bases; unmatched bases: 9. CDR1 is SGHTA and CDR2 is FQGNSA in the germline V gene. The CDR3 DNA sequence: TGTGCCGGATCAGGGGGCACCGGAGATACGCAGTATTTT. This translates into CAGSGGTGDTQYF.

This clonotype was counted at least ten times. The V and J genes are TRBV11-2 and TRBJ2-7; D is uncertain. V was clipped by 0 bases and J by 5 bases, with 23 bases between them. This CDR3 comprises 18 residues. Germline V gene data show CDR1 as SGHAT and CDR2 as FQNNGV. CDR3 protein: CASSLDLQPKALSNEQYF. The CDR3 bases are TGTGCCAGCAGCTTAGATCTGCAGCCGAAAGCCTTAAGCAACGAGCAGTACTTC.

The V call is TRBV11-2, the J call TRBJ2-3; 13 positions agree with TRBD2. The CDR3 spans 16 residues. Trimming at V came to 4 bases and at J to 4 bases, leaving 5 bases not matched to a gene. In germline, CDR1 is SGHAT, CDR2 FQNNGV. CDR3 sequence reads: CASSSRTSGSPDTQYF. The CDR3 nucleotides are TGTGCCAGCAGCTCTCGGACTAGCGGGAGTCCAGATACGCAGTATTTT.

In its sample, this clonotype was seen many times. The CDR3 here is CATRPGGRNTEAFF. The CDR3 DNA sequence: TGTGCCACCCGACCGGGGGGGCGGAACACTGAAGCTTTCTTT. V and J are TRBV6-2 or TRBV6-3 and TRBJ1-1; D may be TRBD1 (6 bases). Trimming removed 10 bases from V and 1 base from J, with 16 bases in between. Germline CDR1 is MNHEY and CDR2 is SVGEGT. The CDR3 covers 14 residues.

This clonotype has a count of ten or more. This chain connects TRBV12-3 or TRBV12-4 to TRBJ1-1; perhaps TRBD1 as D (6 bases). This CDR3 has 17 amino acids. Trimming left V 0 bases short and J 5 bases short, with 19 bases between. CDR3 nucleotides: TGTGCCAGCAGTTTAGCGTCCCTAACAGGGAGTAGGACTGAAGCTTTCTTT. Translation gives CASSLASLTGSRTEAFF.

This clonotype was detected many times. The gene calls are TRBV7-2 and TRBJ1-4, with TRBD1 as a possible D gene (5 bases). There are 15 residues in the CDR3. Germline V gene sequence: CDR1 SGHTA, CDR2 FQGNSA. Trimming took off 5 bases at V and 0 bases at J, with 10 bases between the two ends. The CDR3 spells CASSATVSTNEKLFF. CDR3 DNA: TGTGCCAGCAGCGCGACAGTTTCAACTAATGAAAAACTGTTTTTT. Complete variable domain (other parts from reference TRBV7-2 and TRBJ1-4): GAGVSQSPSNKVTEKGKDVELRCDPISGHTALYWYRQSLGQGLEFLIYFQGNSAPDKSGLPSDRFSAERTGGSVSTLTIQRTQQEDSAVYLCASSATVSTNEKLFFGSGTQLSVL.

The chain joins TRBV10-3 to TRBJ2-5; 7 nucleotides align to TRBD2. Germline V gene data show CDR1 as ENHRY and CDR2 as SYGVKD. The CDR3 totals 15 residues. The junction had 8 bases not matched to a gene; V was cut back by 2 bases and J by 5 bases. The CDR3 DNA follows: TGTGCCATCAGTGAGCGCCTGGCCGGGGGGGAGACCCAGTACTTC. This codes for CAISERLAGGETQYF.

V and J are TRBV5-1 and TRBJ1-2; 10 positions agree with TRBD1. The CDR3 is 13 residues long. Unmatched junction bases numbered 4, after V lost 5 bases and J lost 6 bases. Germline lookup yields CDR1 SGHRS and CDR2 YFSETQ. DNA for the CDR3: TGCGCCAGCAGGATTGGGACAGGGGATGGCTACACCTTC. Protein: CASRIGTGDGYTF.

This sequence joins TRBV5-4 and TRBJ2-5; D gene unclear. CDR3 length: 14 residues. Trimming removed 0 bases at V and 2 bases at J, with 8 bases between. Germline values: CDR1 SGHNT, CDR2 YYREEE (reference sequence). This CDR3 is CASSLEAVQETQYF. The CDR3 DNA follows: TGTGCCAGCAGCTTGGAGGCGGTACAAGAGACCCAGTACTTC.

The table lists this clonotype with many counts. The chain carries TRBV6-6 and TRBJ1-5, with D tentatively TRBD1 (5 bases). V shed 2 bases and J shed 8 bases, with 7 bases lying between them. Germline V CDR1 and CDR2: MNHNY, SVGAGI (reference sequence). The CDR3 consists of 12 residues. CDR3: CASSYLTEPQHF. CDR3 DNA sequence: TGTGCCAGCAGTTACCTGACAGAGCCCCAGCATTTT.

This clonotype was seen a handful of times. The chain couples TRBV27 to TRBJ2-1; TRBD2 agrees at 10 bases. The CDR3 extends over 16 amino acids. From germline, CDR1 is MNHEY and CDR2 SMNVEV (reference sequence). Unmatched junction bases numbered 7, after V lost 4 bases and J lost 4 bases. CDR3 amino acids: CASSSPGLALYNEQFF. In DNA form, the CDR3 reads TGTGCCAGCAGTTCCCCGGGACTAGCGCTTTACAATGAGCAGTTCTTC.

This clonotype was counted only a few times. The chain combines TRBV13 with TRBJ1-4; D unresolved. Germline loops: CDR1 PRHDT, CDR2 FYEKMQ (reference sequence). Trimming took 2 bases from V and 5 from J, leaving 9 bases between them. The CDR3 extends over 14 amino acids. CDR3 nucleotides: TGTGCCAGCAGCTTAATCAGTCGCAATGAAAAACTGTTTTTT. It specifies CASSLISRNEKLFF.

A few counts support this clonotype. This chain connects TRBV11-2 to TRBJ2-2; TRBD2 matches 16 bases. V shed 5 bases, J shed 4 bases, and the junction held 7 bases outside the gene matches. CDR1 SGHAT and CDR2 FQNNGV come from the germline V gene. The CDR3 has 18 amino acids. CDR3: CASSRGLAGGPGTGELFF. CDR3 sequence (DNA): TGTGCCAGCAGCAGGGGACTAGCGGGAGGGCCGGGCACCGGGGAGCTGTTTTTT.

This chain connects TRBV6-5 to TRBJ2-3; D perhaps matches TRBD1 (5 bases). Germline assignment: CDR1 MNHEY and CDR2 SVGAGI. The V end was cut by 2 bases, the J end by 0 bases, with 9 bases between. The CDR3 is 15 amino acids. CDR3 nucleotides: TGTGCCAGCAGTTACCTGGGGCCTAGCACAGATACGCAGTATTTT. Residues: CASSYLGPSTDTQYF.

This clonotype was seen repeatedly, ten times or more. The rearrangement links TRBV27 to TRBJ2-7; D is uncertain. The CDR3 is made up of 11 amino acids. V lost 1 base and J 7 bases, leaving 5 bases between the germline ends. The germline gives CDR1 MNHEY, CDR2 SMNVEV (reference sequence). The CDR3 loop reads CASSLLGEQYF. CDR3 bases: TGTGCCAGCAGTTTATTAGGGGAGCAGTACTTC.

This clonotype was seen only a few times. This chain uses TRBV15 with TRBJ2-3; the D gene is possibly TRBD2 (5 bases). Germline CDR1 reads LNHNV; CDR2 reads YYDKDF (reference sequence). The CDR3 covers 15 residues. V lost 0 bases and J lost 5, with 12 bases in between. The chain's CDR3 is CATSRESSGRDTQYF. CDR3 nucleotide sequence: TGTGCCACCAGCAGAGAATCATCGGGGAGAGATACGCAGTATTTT.

This clonotype was seen at least ten times. The V and J genes are TRBV28 and TRBJ2-6, with D hard to call. V was clipped by 4 bases and J by 0 bases, with 19 bases between them. The CDR3 runs to 19 residues. Germline V gene data show CDR1 as MDHEN and CDR2 as SYDVKM. The CDR3 loop reads CASSSPRGKRSSGANVLTF. Here the CDR3 DNA reads TGTGCCAGCAGTTCCCCTCGTGGAAAACGTAGCTCTGGGGCCAACGTCCTGACTTTC.

For this clonotype: This may be a read error: a much more frequent sequence differs by one nucleotide. The rearrangement uses TRBV9 and TRBJ2-1; 13 bases align to TRBD2. With 4 bases clipped from V and 4 bases from J, the junction kept 8 bases outside the gene matches. Germline V lookup: CDR1 SGDLS, CDR2 YYNGEE. This CDR3 has 17 residues. The CDR3 spells CASSSPLAGGFYNEQFF. CDR3 sequence (DNA): TGTGCCAGCAGCTCACCACTAGCGGGGGGGTTTTACAATGAGCAGTTCTTC.

This clonotype showed up just a few times. The V gene is TRBV20-1, the J gene TRBJ2-4; possibly TRBD2 for D (6 bases). V lost 4 bases, J lost 8 bases, and 12 bases lay in between. Per the germline V gene, CDR1 is DFQATT and CDR2 is SNEGSKA (reference sequence). The CDR3 runs 12 residues. As DNA, the CDR3 is TGCAGTGCTACTCTTACGGGGGACATTCAGTACTTC. It yields the protein CSATLTGDIQYF.

This chain links TRBV12-3 or TRBV12-4 with TRBJ2-6; D ambiguous. This CDR3 has 21 residues. The V gene lost 4 bases and the J gene lost 4 bases, with 29 bases spanning the gap. The CDR3 loop reads CASSSTNTLTDLSAGANVLTF. The CDR3 DNA reads as TGTGCCAGCAGTTCCACTAATACACTGACTGACTTATCTGCGGGGGCCAACGTCCTGACTTTC.

In its sample, this clonotype was seen a few times. The V gene is TRBV28, the J gene TRBJ1-2; D is undetermined. V lost 5 bases and J 4 bases, leaving 8 bases between the germline ends. The CDR3 totals 12 residues. Germline V CDR1 and CDR2: MDHEN, SYDVKM. The CDR3, as DNA: TGTGCCAGCAGTCTCAATCGCTATGGCTACACCTTC. Amino acids: CASSLNRYGYTF.

This clonotype was seen many times. The chain couples TRBV20-1 to TRBJ2-1, with 8 nucleotides matching TRBD2. The germline V gene has CDR1 DFQATT and CDR2 SNEGSKA (reference sequence). CDR3 length: 12 residues. V lost 8 bases and J lost 6; bases outside the gene matches: 6. The CDR3 nucleotides read TGCAGTTCCCCGGGACTAGGCAATGAGCAGTTCTTC. This codes for CSSPGLGNEQFF.

This clonotype was counted a few times. This sequence joins TRBV6-2 or TRBV6-3 and TRBJ2-1; D gene ambiguous. The CDR3 extends over 16 amino acids. The V gene's germline CDR1 is MNHEY and CDR2 SVGEGT. The V end was cut by 0 bases, the J end by 0 bases, with 9 bases between. CDR3 loop: CASSYSTRTSYNEQFF. CDR3 coding DNA: TGTGCCAGCAGTTACTCGACCAGAACCTCCTACAATGAGCAGTTCTTC.